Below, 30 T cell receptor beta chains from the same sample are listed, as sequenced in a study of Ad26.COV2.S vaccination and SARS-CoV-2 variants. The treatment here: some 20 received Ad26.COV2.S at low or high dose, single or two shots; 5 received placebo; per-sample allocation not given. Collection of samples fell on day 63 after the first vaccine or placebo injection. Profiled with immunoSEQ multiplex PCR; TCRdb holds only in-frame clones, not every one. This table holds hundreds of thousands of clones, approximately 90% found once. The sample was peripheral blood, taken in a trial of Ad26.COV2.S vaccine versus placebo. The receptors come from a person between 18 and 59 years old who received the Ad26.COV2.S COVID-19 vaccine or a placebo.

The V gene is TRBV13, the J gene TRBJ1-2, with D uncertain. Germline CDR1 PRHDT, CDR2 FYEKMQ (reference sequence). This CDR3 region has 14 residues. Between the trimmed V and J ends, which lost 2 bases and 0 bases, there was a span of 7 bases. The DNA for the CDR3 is TGTGCCAGCAGCTTATTTAGATCTAACTATGGCTACACCTTC. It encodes CASSLFRSNYGYTF.

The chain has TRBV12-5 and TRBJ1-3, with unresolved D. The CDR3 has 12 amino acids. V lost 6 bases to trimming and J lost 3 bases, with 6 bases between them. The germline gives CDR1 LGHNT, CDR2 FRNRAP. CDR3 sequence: CASGGFGNTIYF. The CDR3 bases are TGTGCTAGTGGGGGATTTGGAAACACCATATATTTT.

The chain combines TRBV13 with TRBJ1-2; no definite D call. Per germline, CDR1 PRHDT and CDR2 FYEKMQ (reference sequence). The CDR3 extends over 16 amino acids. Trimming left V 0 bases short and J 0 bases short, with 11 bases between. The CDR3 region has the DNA TGTGCCAGCAGCTTAGGGCGGACTGAAGCTAACTATGGCTACACCTTC. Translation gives CASSLGRTEANYGYTF. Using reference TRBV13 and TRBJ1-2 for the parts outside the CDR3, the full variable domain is AAGVIQSPRHLIKEKRETATLKCYPIPRHDTVYWYQQGPGQDPQFLISFYEKMQSDKGSIPDRFSAQQFSDYHSELNMSSLELGDSALYFCASSLGRTEANYGYTFGSGTRLTVV.

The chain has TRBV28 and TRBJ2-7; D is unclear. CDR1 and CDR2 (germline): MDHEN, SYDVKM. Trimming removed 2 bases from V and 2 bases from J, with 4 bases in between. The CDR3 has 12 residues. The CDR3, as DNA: TGTGCCAGCAGTTTACAGCCCTACGAGCAGTACTTC. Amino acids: CASSLQPYEQYF.

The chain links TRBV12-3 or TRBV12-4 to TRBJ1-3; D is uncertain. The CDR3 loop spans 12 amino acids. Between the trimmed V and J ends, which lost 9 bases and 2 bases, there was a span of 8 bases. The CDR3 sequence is CASHSPGNTIYF. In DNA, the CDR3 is TGTGCCAGTCACAGCCCTGGAAACACCATATATTTT.

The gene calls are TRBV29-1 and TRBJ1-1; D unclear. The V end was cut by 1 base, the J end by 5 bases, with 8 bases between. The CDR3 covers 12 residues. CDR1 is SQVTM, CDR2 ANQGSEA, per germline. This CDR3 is CSVEVTQTEAFF. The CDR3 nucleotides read TGCAGCGTTGAAGTTACGCAGACTGAAGCTTTCTTT.

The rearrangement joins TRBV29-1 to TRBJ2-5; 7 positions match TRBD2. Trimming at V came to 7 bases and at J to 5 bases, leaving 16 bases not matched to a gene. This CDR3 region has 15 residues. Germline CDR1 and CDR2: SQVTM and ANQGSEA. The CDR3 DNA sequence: TGCAGCGCCGTCCGGACGAGCGGGGTCTTTGAGACCCAGTACTTC. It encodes CSAVRTSGVFETQYF. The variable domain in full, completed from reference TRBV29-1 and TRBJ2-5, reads SAVISQKPSRDICQRGTSLTIQCQVDSQVTMMFWYRQQPGQSLTLIATANQGSEATYESGFVIDKFPISRPNLTFSTLTVSNMSPEDSSIYLCSAVRTSGVFETQYFGPGTRLLVL.

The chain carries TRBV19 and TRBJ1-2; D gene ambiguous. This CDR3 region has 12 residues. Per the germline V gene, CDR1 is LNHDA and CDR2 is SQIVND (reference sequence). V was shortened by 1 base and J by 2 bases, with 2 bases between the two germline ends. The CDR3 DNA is TGTGCCAGTAGTATAGCCAACTATGGCTACACCTTC. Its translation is CASSIANYGYTF.

CDR3 in amino acids: CASRNHNRVLNTEAFF. In DNA, the CDR3 is TGCGCCAGCCGAAACCACAACAGGGTCTTGAACACTGAAGCTTTCTTT. This chain connects TRBV10-2 to TRBJ1-1; D possibly corresponds to TRBD1 (6 bases). The CDR3 sequence is 16 residues long. V gave up 8 bases and J gave up 0 bases, with 19 bases separating them. Germline CDR1 reads WSHSY; CDR2 reads SAAADI.

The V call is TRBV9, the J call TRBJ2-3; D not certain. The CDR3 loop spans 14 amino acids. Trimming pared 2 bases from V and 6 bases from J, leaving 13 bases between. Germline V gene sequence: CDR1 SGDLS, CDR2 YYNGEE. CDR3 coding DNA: TGTGCCAGCAGCGTCTTACCAGTGCGGGATACGCAGTATTTT. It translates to CASSVLPVRDTQYF.

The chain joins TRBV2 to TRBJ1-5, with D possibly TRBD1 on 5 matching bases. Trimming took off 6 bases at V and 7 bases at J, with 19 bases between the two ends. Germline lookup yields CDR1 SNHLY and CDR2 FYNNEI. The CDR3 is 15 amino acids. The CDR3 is CASREGPSVNQPQHF. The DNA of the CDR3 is TGTGCCAGCAGGGAGGGGCCTAGCGTCAACCAGCCCCAGCATTTT.

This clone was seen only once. CDR3 sequence reads: CASRGTSGGPGEQFF. CDR3 sequence (DNA): TGCGCCAGCAGAGGTACTAGCGGGGGGCCGGGGGAGCAGTTCTTC. The V and J genes are TRBV5-1 and TRBJ2-1, with 12 positions matching TRBD2. CDR1 and CDR2 from the germline V gene are SGHRS and YFSETQ. V dropped 5 bases and J dropped 10; count of bases not matched to a gene: 10. CDR3 size: 15 residues.

The CDR3 here is CASSMWEGGSEAFF. CDR3 coding DNA: TGTGCCAGTAGTATGTGGGAAGGGGGCTCTGAAGCTTTCTTT. The chain joins TRBV19 to TRBJ1-1, with TRBD1 matching 7 bases. Germline assignment: CDR1 LNHDA and CDR2 SQIVND (reference sequence). The length of the CDR3 is 14 residues. V lost 3 bases, J lost 6 bases, and 7 bases stayed unmatched.

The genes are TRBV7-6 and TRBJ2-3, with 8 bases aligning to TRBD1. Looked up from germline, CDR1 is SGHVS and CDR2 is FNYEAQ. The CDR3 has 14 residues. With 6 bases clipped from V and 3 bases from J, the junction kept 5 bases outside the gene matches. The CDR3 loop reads CASSRTGRTDTQYF. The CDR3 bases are TGTGCCAGCAGTCGGACAGGGAGGACAGATACGCAGTATTTT.

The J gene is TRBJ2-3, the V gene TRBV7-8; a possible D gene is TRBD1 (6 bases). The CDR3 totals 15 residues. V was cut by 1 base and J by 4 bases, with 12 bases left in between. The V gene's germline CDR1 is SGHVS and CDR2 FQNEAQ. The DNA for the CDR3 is TGTGCCAGCAGCTTAGAAGGACAGTCCCCAGATACGCAGTATTTT. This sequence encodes CASSLEGQSPDTQYF.

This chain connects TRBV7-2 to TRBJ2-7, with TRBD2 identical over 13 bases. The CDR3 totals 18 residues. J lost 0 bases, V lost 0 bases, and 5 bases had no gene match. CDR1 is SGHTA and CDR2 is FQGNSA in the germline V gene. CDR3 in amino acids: CASSLAGTSGEASYEQYF. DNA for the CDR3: TGTGCCAGCAGCTTAGCCGGGACTAGCGGGGAGGCCTCCTACGAGCAGTACTTC. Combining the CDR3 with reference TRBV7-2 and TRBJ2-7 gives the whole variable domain GAGVSQSPSNKVTEKGKDVELRCDPISGHTALYWYRQSLGQGLEFLIYFQGNSAPDKSGLPSDRFSAERTGGSVSTLTIQRTQQEDSAVYLCASSLAGTSGEASYEQYFGPGTRLTVT.

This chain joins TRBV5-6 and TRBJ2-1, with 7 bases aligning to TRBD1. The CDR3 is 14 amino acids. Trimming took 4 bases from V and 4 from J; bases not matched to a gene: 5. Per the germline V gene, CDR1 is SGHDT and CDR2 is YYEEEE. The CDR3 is CASSPDRNYNEQFF. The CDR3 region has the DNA TGTGCCAGCAGCCCGGACAGGAATTACAATGAGCAGTTCTTC.

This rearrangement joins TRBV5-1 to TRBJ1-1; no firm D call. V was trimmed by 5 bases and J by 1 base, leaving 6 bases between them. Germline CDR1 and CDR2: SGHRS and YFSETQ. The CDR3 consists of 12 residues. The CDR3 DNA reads TGCGCCAGCAGTGTCCCGAACACTGAAGCTTTCTTT. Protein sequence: CASSVPNTEAFF.

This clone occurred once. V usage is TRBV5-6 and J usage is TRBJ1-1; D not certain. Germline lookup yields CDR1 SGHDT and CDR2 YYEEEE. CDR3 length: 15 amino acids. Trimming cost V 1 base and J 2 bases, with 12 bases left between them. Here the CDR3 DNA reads TGTGCCAGCAGCTTGCCCCCGGGTCAAAACACTGAAGCTTTCTTT. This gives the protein CASSLPPGQNTEAFF. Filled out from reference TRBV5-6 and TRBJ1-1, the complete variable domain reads DAGVTQSPTHLIKTRGQQVTLRCSPKSGHDTVSWYQQALGQGPQFIFQYYEEEERQRGNFPDRFSGHQFPNYSSELNVNALLLGDSALYLCASSLPPGQNTEAFFGQGTRLTVV.

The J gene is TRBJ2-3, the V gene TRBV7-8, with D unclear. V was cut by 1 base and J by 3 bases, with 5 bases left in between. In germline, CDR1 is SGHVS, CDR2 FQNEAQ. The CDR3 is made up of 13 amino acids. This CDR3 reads CASSLEATDTQYF. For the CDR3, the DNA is TGTGCCAGCAGCTTAGAAGCGACAGATACGCAGTATTTT.

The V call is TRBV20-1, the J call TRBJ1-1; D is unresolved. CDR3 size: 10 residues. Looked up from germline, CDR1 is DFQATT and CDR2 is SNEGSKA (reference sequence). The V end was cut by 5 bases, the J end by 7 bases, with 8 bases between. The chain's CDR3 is CSAVKVEAFF. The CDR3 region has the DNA TGCAGTGCTGTCAAGGTTGAAGCTTTCTTT.

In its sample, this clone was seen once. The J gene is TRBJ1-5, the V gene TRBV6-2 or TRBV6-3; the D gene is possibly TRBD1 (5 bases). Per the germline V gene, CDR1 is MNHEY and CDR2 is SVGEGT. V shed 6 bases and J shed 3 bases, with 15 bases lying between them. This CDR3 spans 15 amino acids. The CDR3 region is CASSTRQSSNQPQHF. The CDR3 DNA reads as TGTGCCAGCAGCACCCGACAGAGCTCCAATCAGCCCCAGCATTTT.

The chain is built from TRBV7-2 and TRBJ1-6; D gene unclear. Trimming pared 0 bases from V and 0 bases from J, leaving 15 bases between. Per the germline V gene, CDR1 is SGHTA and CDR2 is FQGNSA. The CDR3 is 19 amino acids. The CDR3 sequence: CASSLANPPWGSYNSPLHF. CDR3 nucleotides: TGTGCCAGCAGCTTAGCGAATCCTCCCTGGGGCTCCTATAATTCACCCCTCCACTTT.

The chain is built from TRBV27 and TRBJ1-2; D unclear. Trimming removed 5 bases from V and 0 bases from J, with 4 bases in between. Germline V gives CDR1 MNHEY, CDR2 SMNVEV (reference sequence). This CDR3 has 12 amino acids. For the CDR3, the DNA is TGTGCCAGCAGTGGACCTAACTATGGCTACACCTTC. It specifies CASSGPNYGYTF.

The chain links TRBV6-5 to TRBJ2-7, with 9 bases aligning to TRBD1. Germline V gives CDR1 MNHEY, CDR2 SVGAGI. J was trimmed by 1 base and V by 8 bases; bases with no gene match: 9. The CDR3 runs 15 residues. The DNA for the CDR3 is TGTGCCAGCCATTATTCCGGGACAGGGTCCTACGAGCAGTACTTC. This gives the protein CASHYSGTGSYEQYF.

CDR3 sequence (DNA): TGTGCCAGCAGTGAGGACCCGGGACTAGCGGGAGGGGGTCGTGAGCAGTTCTTC. Translating gives CASSEDPGLAGGGREQFF. The genes are TRBV13 and TRBJ2-1; 16 nucleotides align to TRBD2. V lost 6 bases and J lost 9; bases outside the gene matches: 14. CDR1 and CDR2 (germline): PRHDT, FYEKMQ (reference sequence). There are 18 residues in the CDR3.

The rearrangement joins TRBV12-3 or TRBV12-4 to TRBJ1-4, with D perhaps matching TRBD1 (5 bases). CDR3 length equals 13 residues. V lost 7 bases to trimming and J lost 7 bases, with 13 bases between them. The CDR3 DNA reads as TGTGCCAGCATGCTGGGGGGGGGTGAAAAACTGTTTTTT. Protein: CASMLGGGEKLFF.

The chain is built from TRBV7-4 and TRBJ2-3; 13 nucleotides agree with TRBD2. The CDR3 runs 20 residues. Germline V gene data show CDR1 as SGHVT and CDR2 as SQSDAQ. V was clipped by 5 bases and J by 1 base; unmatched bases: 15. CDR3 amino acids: CASSRHFQQTSGRGTDTQYF. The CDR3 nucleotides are TGTGCCAGCAGCCGTCATTTCCAGCAAACTAGCGGGAGGGGCACAGATACGCAGTATTTT.

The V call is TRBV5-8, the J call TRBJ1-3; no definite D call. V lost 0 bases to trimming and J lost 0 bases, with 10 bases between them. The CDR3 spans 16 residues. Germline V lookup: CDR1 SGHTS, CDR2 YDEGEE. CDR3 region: CASSLVIANSGNTIYF. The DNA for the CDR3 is TGTGCCAGCAGCTTGGTAATAGCGAACTCTGGAAACACCATATATTTT.

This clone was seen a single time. The CDR3 sequence: CASRETGLGNTEAFF. In nucleotides, the CDR3 is TGTGCCAGCAGGGAGACAGGGCTTGGGAACACTGAAGCTTTCTTT. This sequence joins TRBV6-5 and TRBJ1-1, with TRBD1 identical over 7 bases. Trimming at V came to 6 bases and at J to 1 base, leaving 8 bases not matched to a gene. CDR1 is MNHEY, CDR2 SVGAGI, per germline. The CDR3 spans 15 residues.